Here is one T cell receptor beta chain with its context. The antigen this receptor binds is unknown. Base qualities are missing; no much larger clone stands one base away. The sample comes from a study of T cells in tumors after PD-1 blockade (dated by TCRdb to the late 2010s). Regarding the complete study: Patients were excluded if they had prior checkpoint blockade, use of systemic immunosuppressants, or recent radiotherapy or other anti-cancer therapy within 4 weeks. Ongoing daily vismodegib 150 mg was also given to a subset of patients during anti-PD-1 treatment. On average, tumor samples had about 27,000 TCR templates (range roughly 554-99,264) and 5,000 to 7,500 unique clonotypes, about 20-fold deeper than single-cell TCR sequencing. Patients were treated with either pembrolizumab 200 mg every 3 weeks or cemiplimab 350 mg every 2 weeks. Paired single-cell RNA and TCR sequencing was performed on site-matched tumors from BCC or SCC patients before and after anti-PD-1 therapy. RECIST version 1.1 was the standard used to evaluate clinical response. Overall results and qualifications from the work: The source of novel T cell clones was not identified, and lymphoid organs or rare unexpanded clones within the tumor or the tumor periphery could be included among the possible sources. Roughly 38% of TCR clonotypes from the tumor were detected in blood, and certain novel exhausted tumor clones were present in blood collected before treatment, which suggests recruitment from the periphery. Most exhausted CD8+ clones that expanded after therapy were novel clonotypes not detected before treatment, suggesting clonal replacement instead of reinvigoration of pre-existing clones. Comparisons between pre- and post-treatment samples were the only ones where clonal replacement appeared, with none seen between two pre-treatment samples, a pattern that argues against artifacts from biopsy timing or location.

The immunoSEQ platform was used to carry out deep TCRbeta sequencing. The original methods were these. Only productive rearrangements were exported from the immunoSEQ Analyzer for further analysis. A two-sided binomial test at Bonferroni-corrected P below 0.01 was used to call clones with significant expansion or contraction between timepoints. T cell phenotypes were assigned to bulk TCRbeta clonotypes by matching the clonotypes to single-cell RNA+TCR-seq clones that had the same TCRbeta sequence. Tumor enrichment of a clone was calculated by dividing the clone's tumor frequency by the clone's PBMC frequency, both taken from bulk TCR sequencing. GLIPH was used to sort TCRs into specificity groups, which are clusters of distinct TCRs that likely recognize common antigens through shared CDR3 motifs. TCRdb retrieved this table from immuneACCESS and kept in-frame rearrangements only. Not all clones are present; in checked studies, unresolved V genes account for under half, and no reason is known for the remainder. Clonal size and the V and J genes are those of that table, whereas D and trimming came from the DNA. This sample holds around 12,000 clones; 60% to 80% were observed only once. The ten largest make up around 15% of the sample.

For this chain, trimming is 4 bases at the V end and 2 bases at the J end, and the number of junction bases without a gene match is 9. Looking up the germline V gene (reference sequence) yields CDR1 LNHDA and CDR2 SQIVND. The CDR3, from cysteine to phenylalanine, totals 16 residues. Of all the DNA, just the CDR3 is kept, 48 bases in frame from base 1. Read against the paper, the sample's time point label means: before anti-PD-1 therapy. The tumor biopsies were site-matched, meaning the biopsies were taken from the same primary tumor before and after PD-1 blockade. Genomic DNA extracted from tumor biopsies or peripheral blood was used for bulk TCRbeta sequencing, with input ranging from 616 ng to 6,004 ng. To increase sensitivity for rare clonotypes compared with single-cell TCR sequencing, remaining biopsy material was subjected to bulk TCRbeta sequencing. Every patient had histologically proven advanced or metastatic basal or squamous cell carcinoma and was a poor candidate for surgical resection. The basal cell carcinoma cohort comprised ten to eleven patients, of whom roughly 8 had bulk tumor TCR sequencing. Fresh biopsies came from the site of the primary tumor, and part of the tissue was kept in RNAlater for exome and bulk TCR sequencing.

Sequenced here: tumor tissue, sampled before anti-PD-1 treatment. The V and J segments used are TRBV19 and TRBJ2-7, with 9 bases in between that match TRBD1. This receptor was taken from a human donor with basal cell carcinoma. The sequenced DNA: TGTGCCAGTAGTACACCGGGACAGGGTTCCCCCTACGAGCAGTACTTC. This yields the protein CASSTPGQGSPYEQYF.